These 27 T cell receptor beta chains came from one sample sequenced in a study of blood T cells in healthy people across ages. The second PCR ran 7 to 11 cycles with a sample-barcoded 5' primer and J-beta primers. MiXCR was run by TCRdb on the 5' RACE reads, yielding one entry per CDR3 protein. There are around 800,000 distinct CDR3 sequences in the sample; 40% to 50% occur only once, and about a fifth lies in the top ten. Specimen: blood. The receptor set was obtained from a man aged 55-75 years in good health.

The chain couples TRBV6-6 to TRBJ1-5; D unclear. Trimming removed 7 bases at V and 0 bases at J, with 7 bases between. This CDR3 contains 13 residues. Germline loops: CDR1 MNHNY, CDR2 SVGAGI (reference sequence). The CDR3 sequence: CASNEYSNQPQHF. In nucleotides, the CDR3 is TGTGCCAGCAACGAATATAGCAATCAGCCCCAGCATTTT.

The chain recombines TRBV25-1 with TRBJ2-4, with D tentatively TRBD1 or TRBD2 (7 bases each). The CDR3 is 16 residues long. Per germline, CDR1 MGHDK and CDR2 SYGVNS. V shed 4 bases and J shed 1 base, with 14 bases lying between them. DNA of the CDR3: TGTGCCAGCAGTGTAACAGGGGAGGGGGCCAAAAACATTCAGTACTTC. Its protein product is CASSVTGEGAKNIQYF.

The chain couples TRBV7-9 to TRBJ2-1, with 9 bases identical to TRBD2. CDR1 SEHNR and CDR2 FQNEAQ come from the germline V gene (reference sequence). CDR3 length: 14 amino acids. V was pared by 8 bases and J by 7 bases, with 9 bases of the junction left unmatched. The CDR3 is CASQLSLAGNEQFF. The CDR3 DNA is TGTGCCAGCCAGCTTAGCCTAGCGGGAAATGAGCAGTTCTTC.

This clonotype was counted only a few times. The rearrangement uses TRBV20-1 and TRBJ2-5, with D perhaps assigned TRBD1 or TRBD2 (5 bases each). The CDR3 covers 13 residues. V lost 5 bases to trimming and J lost 5 bases, with 15 bases between them. The V gene's germline CDR1 is DFQATT and CDR2 SNEGSKA (reference sequence). The CDR3 nucleotides read TGCAGTGCTCCTACTAGTGAGGGGGAGACCCAGTACTTC. This sequence encodes CSAPTSEGETQYF.

This clonotype was detected a few times. The V call is TRBV29-1, the J call TRBJ2-1; 10 nucleotides agree with TRBD2. The CDR3 consists of 15 residues. Germline CDR1 reads SQVTM; CDR2 reads ANQGSEA. Trimming took 2 bases from V and 8 from J; bases not matched to a gene: 9. The CDR3 bases are TGCAGCGTTGAAATTCAACTAGCGGGGTATGATGAGCAGTTCTTC. This gives the protein CSVEIQLAGYDEQFF.

This clonotype was counted only a few times. The CDR3 DNA reads as TGTGCCAGCAGTTCGGTAGTGGGGGGCCAGGGAAACATTCAGTACTTC. Translated: CASSSVVGGQGNIQYF. The chain couples TRBV12-3 or TRBV12-4 to TRBJ2-4; D tentatively reads TRBD1 or TRBD2 (6 bases each). This CDR3 spans 16 amino acids. The V gene lost 4 bases and the J gene lost 6 bases, with 19 bases spanning the gap.

The chain links TRBV29-1 to TRBJ2-1; 8 bases align to TRBD2. CDR1 is SQVTM and CDR2 is ANQGSEA in the germline V gene. The CDR3 covers 13 residues. V trimming: 8 bases; J trimming: 3 bases; junction bases outside the gene matches: 6. The CDR3 DNA reads as TGCAGCTACGGGGGGGCTTTCTACAATGAGCAGTTCTTC. Translated, it gives CSYGGAFYNEQFF.

The chain links TRBV14 to TRBJ1-4; the D gene is possibly TRBD1 (6 bases). Germline CDR1 SGHDN, CDR2 FVKESK. V was cut by 1 base and J by 4 bases, with 10 bases left in between. This CDR3 is 15 amino acids long. The CDR3 loop reads CASSQVAGVNEKLFF. For the CDR3, the DNA is TGTGCCAGCAGCCAAGTGGCAGGGGTTAATGAAAAACTGTTTTTT.

This clonotype has only a few counts. This chain joins TRBV7-2 and TRBJ2-4; tentative D call: TRBD1 (6 bases). V lost 6 bases and J 8 bases, leaving 11 bases between the germline ends. This CDR3 comprises 12 residues. Germline values: CDR1 SGHTA, CDR2 FQGNSA. CDR3 protein: CASRSGVDIQYF. The CDR3 DNA sequence: TGTGCCAGCAGGTCAGGGGTGGACATTCAGTACTTC.

With regard to this clonotype: The junction and the germline gene differ at one end; a read error may be behind it. J is TRBJ2-6 and V is TRBV6-6, with D maybe TRBD2 (5 bases). Germline V lookup: CDR1 MNHNY, CDR2 SVGAGI (reference sequence). The CDR3 is 14 residues long. The CDR3 nucleotides read TGCGGCACCGGGGTCAAGGTCGGGGCCAACGTCCTGACTTTC. It encodes CGTGVKVGANVLTF.

The chain combines TRBV29-1 with TRBJ2-3; a possible D gene is TRBD2 (6 bases). From germline, CDR1 is SQVTM and CDR2 ANQGSEA. CDR3 length: 11 residues. V lost 7 bases to trimming and J lost 7 bases, with 12 bases between them. CDR3: CSARAGYTQYF. The DNA for the CDR3 is TGCAGCGCTCGGGCGGGGTATACGCAGTATTTT.

This sequence joins TRBV2 and TRBJ2-7, with D possibly TRBD1 on 6 matching bases. The CDR3 has 13 residues. The germline V and J ends were trimmed by 6 bases and 2 bases, with 11 bases remaining between them. Per the germline V gene, CDR1 is SNHLY and CDR2 is FYNNEI. The DNA of the CDR3 is TGTGCCAGCAGATGGACAGCCGCCTACGAGCAGTACTTC. Its translation is CASRWTAAYEQYF.

This clonotype has just one count. The chain couples TRBV6-2 or TRBV6-3 to TRBJ2-3, with TRBD2 as a possible D gene (5 bases). Germline CDR1 reads MNHEY; CDR2 reads SVGEGT. The length of the CDR3 is 11 residues. Trimming cost V 8 bases and J 10 bases, with 13 bases left between them. CDR3 residues: CASRAGGPQYF. DNA for the CDR3: TGTGCCAGCCGGGCAGGAGGTCCGCAGTATTTT.

This clonotype was counted only a few times. The chain couples TRBV12-3 or TRBV12-4 to TRBJ2-3; a possible D gene is TRBD2 (7 bases). V was pared by 5 bases and J by 6 bases, with 18 bases between. CDR3 length: 15 amino acids. CDR3 DNA sequence: TGTGCCAGCAGTCCCTCTGGGGGGGGCATGGATACGCAGTATTTT. It yields the protein CASSPSGGGMDTQYF.

This clonotype was recorded at least ten times. A much larger clone is a single base away; this may be a read error. The chain uses TRBV29-1 and TRBJ2-5, with TRBD1 identical over 7 bases. Per the germline V gene, CDR1 is SQVTM and CDR2 is ANQGSEA. J was trimmed by 5 bases and V by 7 bases; bases with no gene match: 4. The CDR3 is made up of 11 amino acids. The CDR3 sequence is CSGDRVETQYF. In nucleotides, the CDR3 is TGCAGCGGTGACAGGGTTGAGACCCAGTACTTC.

The J gene is TRBJ1-5, the V gene TRBV24-1; no clear D gene. The CDR3 length is 13 residues. Trimming pared 4 bases from V and 5 bases from J, leaving 8 bases between. Germline V gene data show CDR1 as KGHDR and CDR2 as SFDVKD. The DNA of the CDR3 is TGTGCCACCAGTGACCTCTCGGATCAGCCCCAGCATTTT. This sequence encodes CATSDLSDQPQHF.

This clonotype showed up just a few times. The V and J genes are TRBV10-3 and TRBJ2-7; D remains ambiguous. Trimming removed 4 bases from V and 0 bases from J, with 10 bases in between. The germline V gene encodes CDR1 ENHRY and CDR2 SYGVKD. CDR3 length equals 14 residues. The CDR3 loop is CAISGSKSSYEQYF. The CDR3 nucleotides are TGTGCCATCAGTGGTTCAAAGAGCTCCTACGAGCAGTACTTC.

The chain is built from TRBV15 and TRBJ2-7, with 10 bases fitting TRBD2. Germline V gives CDR1 LNHNV, CDR2 YYDKDF (reference sequence). V was pared by 4 bases and J by 3 bases, with 12 bases of the junction left unmatched. CDR3 length equals 17 residues. The chain's CDR3 is CATSKRAAGGGYYEQYF. The CDR3 DNA reads as TGTGCCACCAGCAAAAGAGCAGCGGGGGGGGGCTACTACGAGCAGTACTTC.

The chain employs TRBV20-1 and TRBJ1-6; 8 bases line up with TRBD1. The CDR3 extends over 16 amino acids. The trim removed 2 bases at V and 14 bases at J, leaving 17 bases unmatched. CDR1 is DFQATT and CDR2 is SNEGSKA in the germline V gene (reference sequence). The CDR3 bases are TGCAGTGCTAGAATGGCGGGTCGGGACAGGATAAGCGCCCTCCACTTT. Amino acid sequence: CSARMAGRDRISALHF.

The chain recombines TRBV18 with TRBJ1-4, with D unresolved. Trimming left V 4 bases short and J 2 bases short, with 11 bases between. CDR1 and CDR2 (germline): KGHSH, LQKENI. CDR3 length: 15 amino acids. The CDR3 region is CASSRVERTNEKLFF. Written as DNA, the CDR3 is TGTGCCAGCTCACGGGTGGAGAGGACTAATGAAAAACTGTTTTTT.

A few counts support this clonotype. The chain links TRBV14 to TRBJ1-2; 9 nucleotides align to TRBD1. This CDR3 region has 16 residues. Germline loops: CDR1 SGHDN, CDR2 FVKESK. The trim removed 1 base at V and 5 bases at J, leaving 8 bases unmatched. This CDR3 is CASSQGTGTGQYGYTF. The CDR3 nucleotides are TGTGCCAGCAGCCAAGGAACCGGGACAGGGCAATATGGCTACACCTTC.

The chain couples TRBV20-1 to TRBJ2-7, with 8 bases lining up with TRBD2. CDR3 length equals 16 residues. The germline CDR1 and CDR2 sequences are DFQATT and SNEGSKA (reference sequence). V lost 2 bases and J lost 5; bases outside the gene matches: 14. CDR3 protein: CSARTGGATLSHEQYF. The CDR3 DNA reads as TGCAGTGCTAGAACGGGGGGGGCCACATTATCCCACGAGCAGTACTTC.

This chain connects TRBV20-1 to TRBJ2-5; 7 nucleotides match TRBD1. CDR3 length: 13 amino acids. Trimming took 4 bases from V and 3 from J; bases not matched to a gene: 5. CDR1 DFQATT and CDR2 SNEGSKA come from the germline V gene (reference sequence). The DNA for the CDR3 is TGCAGTGCTACTAACACAGGGGAAGAGACCCAGTACTTC. Protein product: CSATNTGEETQYF.

J is TRBJ1-2 and V is TRBV6-5; D is ambiguous. Trimming shortened V by 7 bases and J by 3 bases, and 15 bases separated the two germline ends. Germline loops: CDR1 MNHEY, CDR2 SVGAGI. CDR3 length equals 14 residues. Written as DNA, the CDR3 is TGTGCCAGCAAGTTGGGCTTCTGGGACTATGGCTACACCTTC. Protein: CASKLGFWDYGYTF.

The chain combines TRBV2 with TRBJ1-5; D is unresolved. Germline-derived CDR1 and CDR2 are SNHLY and FYNNEI. The CDR3 is made up of 15 amino acids. Trimming left V 3 bases short and J 2 bases short, with 11 bases between. CDR3 nucleotides: TGTGCCAGCAGTGATATGGCCCACGGCAATCAGCCCCAGCATTTT. Translation: CASSDMAHGNQPQHF. The variable domain in full, completed from reference TRBV2 and TRBJ1-5, reads EPEVTQTPSHQVTQMGQEVILRCVPISNHLYFYWYRQILGQKVEFLVSFYNNEISEKSEIFDDQFSVERPDGSNFTLKIRSTKLEDSAMYFCASSDMAHGNQPQHFGDGTRLSIL.

The chain uses TRBV9 and TRBJ2-5; D is tentatively TRBD1 or TRBD2 (5 bases each). Germline-derived CDR1 and CDR2 are SGDLS and YYNGEE. V shed 4 bases and J shed 2 bases, with 12 bases lying between them. This CDR3 is 14 amino acids long. CDR3 sequence: CASSRDQQQETQYF. CDR3 DNA: TGTGCCAGCAGCAGGGACCAACAACAAGAGACCCAGTACTTC. Full variable domain (remainder filled in from reference TRBV9 and TRBJ2-5): DSGVTQTPKHLITATGQRVTLRCSPRSGDLSVYWYQQSLDQGLQFLIQYYNGEERAKGNILERFSAQQFPDLHSELNLSSLELGDSALYFCASSRDQQQETQYFGPGTRLLVL.

This clonotype was counted between two and nine times. A much larger clonotype is one base distant, so this may be a read error. CDR3 in DNA: TGCGCCAGCAGCTCGGGACAGGGGACCGACGAGCAGTACTTC. It is translated as CASSSGQGTDEQYF. V usage is TRBV5-1 and J usage is TRBJ2-7, with 10 bases lining up with TRBD1. V was clipped by 3 bases and J by 5 bases; unmatched bases: 5. This CDR3 contains 14 residues. Germline V gene sequence: CDR1 SGHRS, CDR2 YFSETQ.